Shown below are 23 T cell receptor beta chains from a single sample sequenced in a study of T cell repertoires in cytomegalovirus infection. These receptors lack a known antigen. Using its own MiXCR run on the reads, TCRdb lists one record per CDR3 protein. The sample holds some 940,000 distinct CDR3 sequences, around 31% seen once. Sequencing was performed on cultured CD8+ T cells from PBMCs, taken from culture after CMV antigen stimulation. The receptors come from a human donor in good health (CMV status not recorded). Some clones in this sample may be carry-over from other donors' samples.

In regard to this clonotype: In this CDR3 the conserved last residue, phenylalanine or tryptophan, is missing, so a read error is likely. The chain recombines TRBV19 with TRBJ1-5, with D possibly matching TRBD1 (6 bases). The length of the CDR3 is 14 residues. CDR1 is LNHDA, CDR2 SQIVND, per germline (reference sequence). Trimming shortened V by 7 bases and J by 4 bases, and 14 bases separated the two germline ends. The CDR3 coding sequence is TGTGCCAGTACCACGGGGGACATAAATCAGCCCCAGCATTCT. This translates into CASTTGDINQPQHS.

This clonotype was found a few times. The chain is built from TRBV6-5 and TRBJ2-5; 9 bases map to TRBD2. Germline V gives CDR1 MNHEY, CDR2 SVGAGI. After removal of 0 bases from V and 3 bases from J, the junction contained 5 bases not matched to a gene. The CDR3 is 16 residues long. The CDR3 loop reads CASSYSGTSLEETQYF. The CDR3 DNA sequence: TGTGCCAGCAGTTACTCCGGGACTAGCCTCGAAGAGACCCAGTACTTC.

The rearrangement uses TRBV6-2 or TRBV6-3 and TRBJ2-3; 8 nucleotides match TRBD1. Germline CDR1 reads MNHEY; CDR2 reads SVGEGT. With 5 bases clipped from V and 6 bases from J, the junction kept 13 bases outside the gene matches. This CDR3 is 16 amino acids long. CDR3 DNA: TGTGCCAGCAGTCTAAGACAGGGGACGCACGGGGATACGCAGTATTTT. As protein: CASSLRQGTHGDTQYF.

CDR3: CASRLQGGEAFF. The CDR3 DNA sequence: TGTGCCAGCAGGCTTCAGGGAGGTGAAGCTTTCTTT. V and J are TRBV12-3 or TRBV12-4 and TRBJ1-1; tentative D call: TRBD1 (5 bases). There are 12 residues in the CDR3. V was shortened by 6 bases and J by 7 bases, with 12 bases between the two germline ends.

The table lists this clonotype with a count of one. The chain recombines TRBV9 with TRBJ1-1; no firm D call. The V gene's germline CDR1 is SGDLS and CDR2 YYNGEE. The CDR3 contains 14 residues. With 0 bases removed from V and 1 base from J, the gap between germline ends came to 7 bases. The CDR3 here is CASSVVTANTEAFF. CDR3 bases: TGTGCCAGCAGCGTAGTCACAGCGAACACTGAAGCTTTCTTT.

This clonotype was detected ten times or more. The rearrangement joins TRBV7-6 to TRBJ2-1; no reliable D call. The CDR3 has 15 amino acids. Germline lookup yields CDR1 SGHVS and CDR2 FNYEAQ. The ends were cut back, 5 bases at V and 0 bases at J, with 11 bases in the middle. CDR3 amino acids: CASSPGMSSYNEQFF. The CDR3 DNA is TGTGCCAGCAGCCCGGGTATGAGCTCCTACAATGAGCAGTTCTTC.

V and J are TRBV12-3 or TRBV12-4 and TRBJ1-5; D remains unclear. The CDR3 runs to 14 residues. V dropped 6 bases and J dropped 2 bases, with 11 bases sitting between them. The CDR3 protein is CASSPAFGNQPQHF. The CDR3 DNA is TGTGCCAGCAGCCCGGCTTTTGGCAATCAGCCCCAGCATTTT.

This clonotype was observed a handful of times. DNA of the CDR3: TGTGCCAGCAGCACCAGGGACAGGAGCACAGATACGCAGTATTTT. Translation: CASSTRDRSTDTQYF. The chain joins TRBV7-8 to TRBJ2-3; TRBD1 matches at 8 bases. Germline trimming cut 5 bases from V and 0 bases from J; bases unmatched to any gene: 4. This CDR3 contains 15 residues. Looked up from germline, CDR1 is SGHVS and CDR2 is FQNEAQ.

The chain couples TRBV12-3 or TRBV12-4 to TRBJ2-2; 8 bases line up with TRBD1. V shed 2 bases, J shed 4 bases, and the junction held 3 bases outside the gene matches. CDR3 length: 15 amino acids. The CDR3 region has the DNA TGTGCCAGCAGTTTATGGACAGGGCCCACCGGGGAGCTGTTTTTT. Amino acids: CASSLWTGPTGELFF.

The chain uses TRBV11-3 and TRBJ1-2, with D perhaps matching TRBD1 (5 bases). The germline V gene encodes CDR1 SGHNT and CDR2 YENEEA. V was trimmed by 0 bases and J by 4 bases, leaving 6 bases between them. This CDR3 contains 13 residues. The CDR3 coding sequence is TGTGCCAGCAGCTTAGATGGGGGCTATGGCTACACCTTC. The encoded protein is CASSLDGGYGYTF. The variable domain in full, completed from reference TRBV11-3 and TRBJ1-2, reads EAGVVQSPRYKIIEKKQPVAFWCNPISGHNTLYWYLQNLGQGPELLIRYENEEAVDDSQLPKDRFSAERLKGVDSTLKIQPAELGDSAVYLCASSLDGGYGYTFGSGTRLTVV.

The chain has TRBV5-5 and TRBJ1-1; a possible D gene is TRBD1 (5 bases). CDR1 and CDR2 from the germline V gene are SGHKS and YYEKEE (reference sequence). The CDR3 totals 14 residues. V lost 0 bases and J 8 bases, leaving 14 bases between the germline ends. For the CDR3, the DNA is TGTGCCAGCAGCTTGGCTCTAGGGGCGATAGAAGCTTTCTTT. Translated, it gives CASSLALGAIEAFF.

The V gene is TRBV12-3 or TRBV12-4, the J gene TRBJ1-1; D ambiguous. This CDR3 is built from 14 residues. Deletions cut 2 bases from V and 1 base from J, with 8 bases between. The CDR3 is CASSLIEGNTEAFF. The CDR3 coding sequence is TGTGCCAGCAGTTTAATAGAAGGGAACACTGAAGCTTTCTTT.

Only a few counts were recorded for this clonotype. This sequence joins TRBV10-3 and TRBJ2-1; no clear D gene. The V gene lost 6 bases and the J gene lost 3 bases, with 15 bases spanning the gap. The V gene's germline CDR1 is ENHRY and CDR2 SYGVKD. The CDR3 spans 15 residues. CDR3 loop: CAIRVTREGYNEQFF. As DNA, the CDR3 is TGTGCCATCAGAGTTACAAGGGAAGGCTACAATGAGCAGTTCTTC.

In this sample, this clonotype turned up a few times. The chain has TRBV7-2 and TRBJ2-7; no firm D call. Germline CDR1 SGHTA, CDR2 FQGNSA. CDR3 length equals 14 residues. The germline V and J ends were trimmed by 4 bases and 3 bases, with 13 bases remaining between them. For the CDR3, the DNA is TGTGCCAGCAGCTCGACTCTAATGAACTACGAGCAGTACTTC. Amino acids: CASSSTLMNYEQYF. The full variable domain, completed using reference TRBV7-2 and TRBJ2-7, is GAGVSQSPSNKVTEKGKDVELRCDPISGHTALYWYRQSLGQGLEFLIYFQGNSAPDKSGLPSDRFSAERTGGSVSTLTIQRTQQEDSAVYLCASSSTLMNYEQYFGPGTRLTVT.

At least ten counts were recorded for this clonotype. The chain links TRBV7-9 to TRBJ1-6, with a weak D call TRBD1 (5 bases). Looked up from germline, CDR1 is SEHNR and CDR2 is FQNEAQ (reference sequence). Trimming pared 2 bases from V and 7 bases from J, leaving 15 bases between. The CDR3 is 16 residues long. The CDR3 nucleotides read TGTGCCAGCAGCTTAATGGGAGACAGTTACAATTCACCCCTCCACTTT. Translated: CASSLMGDSYNSPLHF. The variable domain in full, with the rest retrieved from reference TRBV7-9 and TRBJ1-6, is DTGVSQNPRHKITKRGQNVTFRCDPISEHNRLYWYRQTLGQGPEFLTYFQNEAQLEKSRLLSDRFSAERPKGSFSTLEIQRTEQGDSAMYLCASSLMGDSYNSPLHFGNGTRLTVT.

This clonotype turned up a few times. DNA of the CDR3: TGTGCCAGCAGTGGAGGAGGGAGAGAGGCAGATACGCAGTATTTT. This gives the protein CASSGGGREADTQYF. The chain uses TRBV27 and TRBJ2-3; possible D gene TRBD2, 6 bases. The V gene lost 5 bases and the J gene lost 4 bases, with 16 bases spanning the gap. CDR3 size: 15 residues. Per the germline V gene, CDR1 is MNHEY and CDR2 is SMNVEV (reference sequence).

This clonotype was detected many times. This rearrangement joins TRBV7-3 to TRBJ2-3; D is perhaps TRBD1 (5 bases). CDR1 and CDR2 from the germline V gene are SGHTA and FQGTGA. The CDR3 runs 14 residues. The ends were cut back, 2 bases at V and 5 bases at J, with 11 bases in the middle. The CDR3 loop reads CASSLGVTVDTQYF. CDR3 coding DNA: TGTGCCAGCAGCTTAGGGGTGACAGTAGATACGCAGTATTTT.

With regard to this clonotype: This may arise from a read error, as a much more abundant clone is one base away. The chain has TRBV7-6 and TRBJ1-1; a possible D gene is TRBD1 (6 bases). Trimming cost V 10 bases and J 1 base, with 25 bases left between them. The CDR3 length is 17 residues. From germline, CDR1 is SGHVS and CDR2 FNYEAQ. CDR3: CANSSGNGGLWNTEAFF. CDR3 DNA: TGTGCCAACAGTTCTGGAAACGGGGGCTTGTGGAACACTGAAGCTTTCTTT.

The gene calls are TRBV27 and TRBJ2-1; TRBD1 matches at 7 bases. The CDR3 totals 16 residues. The junction had 9 bases not matched to a gene; V was cut back by 6 bases and J by 1 base. The germline V gene encodes CDR1 MNHEY and CDR2 SMNVEV (reference sequence). The CDR3 sequence: CASSFYRGKSYNEQFF. The CDR3 DNA follows: TGTGCCAGCAGCTTTTACAGGGGTAAATCCTACAATGAGCAGTTCTTC.

The gene calls are TRBV7-9 and TRBJ2-2, with 11 bases that match TRBD1. Looked up from germline, CDR1 is SEHNR and CDR2 is FQNEAQ (reference sequence). V was clipped by 6 bases and J by 2 bases; unmatched bases: 5. The CDR3 sequence is 16 residues long. CDR3 bases: TGTGCCAGCAGACCCGGACAGGGGGCAAACACCGGGGAGCTGTTTTTT. This codes for CASRPGQGANTGELFF.

The rearrangement joins TRBV27 to TRBJ1-2, with D possibly TRBD1 on 6 matching bases. CDR1 is MNHEY, CDR2 SMNVEV, per germline (reference sequence). With 6 bases removed from V and 4 bases from J, the gap between germline ends came to 18 bases. The CDR3 consists of 15 residues. In DNA, the CDR3 is TGTGCCAGCAGCCGTCAGGGACATGCGGTCTATGGCTACACCTTC. This gives the protein CASSRQGHAVYGYTF.

The gene calls are TRBV6-2 or TRBV6-3 and TRBJ2-1; the D is unclear. Germline CDR1 and CDR2: MNHEY and SVGEGT. V lost 6 bases to trimming and J lost 3 bases, with 9 bases between them. The CDR3 spans 13 residues. The CDR3 nucleotides read TGTGCCAGCAGGGCGTTGGACTACAATGAGCAGTTCTTC. Its translation is CASRALDYNEQFF.

This chain joins TRBV6-1 and TRBJ1-2; D may be TRBD1 (6 bases). The CDR3 spans 11 residues. CDR1 is MNHNS and CDR2 is SASEGT in the germline V gene. V was pared by 8 bases and J by 6 bases, with 10 bases between. The CDR3 loop is CASPGAHGYTF. CDR3 coding DNA: TGTGCCAGCCCGGGGGCGCATGGCTACACCTTC.